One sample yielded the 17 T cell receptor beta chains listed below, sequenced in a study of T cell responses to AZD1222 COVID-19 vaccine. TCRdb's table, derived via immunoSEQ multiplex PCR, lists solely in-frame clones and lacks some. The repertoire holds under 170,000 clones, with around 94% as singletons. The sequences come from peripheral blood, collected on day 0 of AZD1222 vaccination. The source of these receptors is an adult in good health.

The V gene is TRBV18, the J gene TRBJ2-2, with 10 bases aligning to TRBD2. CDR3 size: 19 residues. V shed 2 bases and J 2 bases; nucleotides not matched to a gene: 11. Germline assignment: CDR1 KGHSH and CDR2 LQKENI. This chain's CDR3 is CASSPFGLAGASNTGELFF. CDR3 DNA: TGTGCCAGCTCACCATTCGGGCTAGCGGGAGCCTCAAACACCGGGGAGCTGTTTTTT. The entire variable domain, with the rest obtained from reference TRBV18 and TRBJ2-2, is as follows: NAGVMQNPRHLVRRRGQEARLRCSPMKGHSHVYWYRQLPEEGLKFMVYLQKENIIDESGMPKERFSAEFPKEGPSILRIQQVVRGDSAAYFCASSPFGLAGASNTGELFFGEGSRLTVL.

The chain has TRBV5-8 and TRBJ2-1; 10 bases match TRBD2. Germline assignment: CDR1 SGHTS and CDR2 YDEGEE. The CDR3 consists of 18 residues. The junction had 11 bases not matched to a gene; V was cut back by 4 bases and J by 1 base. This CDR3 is CASSRGLAIKGSYNEQFF. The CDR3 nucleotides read TGTGCCAGCAGCAGGGGACTAGCGATCAAGGGGTCCTACAATGAGCAGTTCTTC.

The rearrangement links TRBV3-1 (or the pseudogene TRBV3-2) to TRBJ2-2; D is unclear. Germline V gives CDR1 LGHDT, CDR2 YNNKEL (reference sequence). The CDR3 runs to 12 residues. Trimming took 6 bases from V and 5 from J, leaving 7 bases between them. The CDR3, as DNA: TGTGCCAGCAGTTACCGGACCGGGGAGCTGTTTTTT. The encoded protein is CASSYRTGELFF.

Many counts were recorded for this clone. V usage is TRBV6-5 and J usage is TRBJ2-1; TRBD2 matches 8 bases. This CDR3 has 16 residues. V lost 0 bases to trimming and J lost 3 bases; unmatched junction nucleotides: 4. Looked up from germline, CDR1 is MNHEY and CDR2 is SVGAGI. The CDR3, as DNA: TGTGCCAGCAGTTACTCTAGCGGGGAGCTCTACAATGAGCAGTTCTTC. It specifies CASSYSSGELYNEQFF.

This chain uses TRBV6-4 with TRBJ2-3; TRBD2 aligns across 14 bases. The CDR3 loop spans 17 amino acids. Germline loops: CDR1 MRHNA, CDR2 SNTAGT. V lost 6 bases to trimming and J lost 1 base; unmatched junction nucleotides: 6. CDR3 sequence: CASSTGTSGGGTDTQYF. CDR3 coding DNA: TGTGCCAGCAGCACCGGGACTAGCGGGGGAGGCACAGATACGCAGTATTTT.

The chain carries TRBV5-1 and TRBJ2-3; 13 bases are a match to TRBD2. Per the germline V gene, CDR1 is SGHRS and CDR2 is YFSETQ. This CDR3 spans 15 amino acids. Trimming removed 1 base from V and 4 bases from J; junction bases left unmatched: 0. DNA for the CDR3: TGCGCCAGCAGCTTGACTAGCGGGAGGGCAGATACGCAGTATTTT. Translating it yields CASSLTSGRADTQYF.

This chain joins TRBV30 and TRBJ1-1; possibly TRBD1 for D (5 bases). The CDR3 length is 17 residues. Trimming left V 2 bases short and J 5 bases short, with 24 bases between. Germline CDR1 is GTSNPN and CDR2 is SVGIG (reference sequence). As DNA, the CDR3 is TGTGCCTGGAGTCCATCCCGAGTGAATTGGGGGGGGACTGAAGCTTTCTTT. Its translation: CAWSPSRVNWGGTEAFF.

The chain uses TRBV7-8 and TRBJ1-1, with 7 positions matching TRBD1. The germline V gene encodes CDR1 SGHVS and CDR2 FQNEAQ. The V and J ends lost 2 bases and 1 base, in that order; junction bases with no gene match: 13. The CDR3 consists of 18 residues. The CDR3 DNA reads TGTGCCAGCAGCTTAATCCCGGGACAGTCCTGGGGGAACACTGAAGCTTTCTTT. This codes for CASSLIPGQSWGNTEAFF.

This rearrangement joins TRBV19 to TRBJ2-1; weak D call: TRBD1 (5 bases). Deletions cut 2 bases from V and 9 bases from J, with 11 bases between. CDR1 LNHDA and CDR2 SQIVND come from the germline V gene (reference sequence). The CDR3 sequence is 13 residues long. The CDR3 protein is CASSIIGRGEQFF. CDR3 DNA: TGTGCCAGTAGTATAATAGGAAGGGGTGAGCAGTTCTTC.

This CDR3 reads CASSQPTGTSPGELFF. The DNA for the CDR3 is TGCGCCAGCAGCCAACCCACCGGGACAAGCCCCGGGGAGCTGTTTTTT. J is TRBJ2-2 and V is TRBV4-3, with D possibly being TRBD1 (6 bases). The CDR3 consists of 16 residues. V was cut by 2 bases and J by 6 bases, with 16 bases left in between. CDR1 LGHNA and CDR2 YSLEER come from the germline V gene.

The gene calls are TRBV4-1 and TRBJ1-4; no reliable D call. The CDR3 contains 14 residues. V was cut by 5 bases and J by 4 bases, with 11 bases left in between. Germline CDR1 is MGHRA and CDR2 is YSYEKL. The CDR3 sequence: CASSNLGFNEKLFF. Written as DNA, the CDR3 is TGCGCCAGCAGCAACTTGGGGTTTAATGAAAAACTGTTTTTT.

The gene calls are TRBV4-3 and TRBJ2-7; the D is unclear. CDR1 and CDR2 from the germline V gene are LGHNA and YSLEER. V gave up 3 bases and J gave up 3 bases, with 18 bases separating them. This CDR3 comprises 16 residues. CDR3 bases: TGCGCCAGCAGCCAGGGCGACCCTACACTTTACTACGAGCAGTACGTC. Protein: CASSQGDPTLYYEQYV.

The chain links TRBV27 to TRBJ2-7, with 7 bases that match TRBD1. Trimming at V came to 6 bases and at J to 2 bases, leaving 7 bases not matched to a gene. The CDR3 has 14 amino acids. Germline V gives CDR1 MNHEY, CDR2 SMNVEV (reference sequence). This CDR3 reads CASSPGQPTYEQYV. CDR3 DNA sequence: TGTGCCAGCAGCCCGGGACAGCCCACCTACGAGCAGTACGTC.

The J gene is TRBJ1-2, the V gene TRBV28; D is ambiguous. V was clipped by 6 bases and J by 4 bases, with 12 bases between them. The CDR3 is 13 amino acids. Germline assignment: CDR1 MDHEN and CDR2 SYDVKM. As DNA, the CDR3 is TGTGCCAGCAGGCCAACAGAACCCTATGGCTACACCTTC. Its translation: CASRPTEPYGYTF.

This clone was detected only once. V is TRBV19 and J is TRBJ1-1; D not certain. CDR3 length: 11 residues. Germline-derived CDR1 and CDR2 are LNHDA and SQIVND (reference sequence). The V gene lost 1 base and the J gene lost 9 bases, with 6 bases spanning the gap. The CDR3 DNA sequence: TGTGCCAGTAGTATAGTAGGAAAAGCTTTCTTT. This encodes CASSIVGKAFF.

The CDR3 coding sequence is TGTGCCAGCTCAGTTTCTGCGGCCAGCTACGAGCAGTACGTC. Translation: CASSVSAASYEQYV. This chain joins TRBV18 and TRBJ2-7, with D hard to call. Trimming removed 5 bases at V and 3 bases at J, with 14 bases between. Germline CDR1 KGHSH, CDR2 LQKENI. This CDR3 region has 14 residues.

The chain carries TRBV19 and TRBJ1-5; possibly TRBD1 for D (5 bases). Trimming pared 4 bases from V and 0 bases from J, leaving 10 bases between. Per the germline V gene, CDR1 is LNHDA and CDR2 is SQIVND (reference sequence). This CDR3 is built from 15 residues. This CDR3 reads CASSKTDYSNQPQHF. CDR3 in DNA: TGTGCCAGTAGTAAGACAGATTATAGCAATCAGCCCCAGCATTTT.